The present entry profiles one T cell receptor (beta chain) with its context. Its antigen is unknown. CDR1 is MGHRA, CDR2 YSYEKL, per germline. J lost 0 bases, V lost 5 bases, and 8 bases had no gene match. CDR3 length equals 17 residues. The sample originates from a study of OX40 agonist ivuxolimab in advanced cancers. Only in-frame clones appear in the TCRdb table, and some are missing; sequencing was by immunoSEQ multiplex PCR. The repertoire holds tens of thousands of clones, with 70% to 90% as singletons. Study findings and constraints: At 0.1 to 3.0 mg/kg and by week 6, clonal expansion occurred in CD4+ and CD8+ blood T cells.

This sequence was found in an adult with an advanced solid tumor such as melanoma, head and neck, liver or kidney cancer. The material sequenced was CD4+ or CD8+ T cells sorted from blood, taken in a trial of the OX40 agonist ivuxolimab. V and J are TRBV4-1 and TRBJ2-2; 8 bases match TRBD2. The CDR3 region has the DNA TGCGCCAGCAGCAGACGGGGGGGTATCGCGAACACCGGGGAGCTGTTTTTT. Translated: CASSRRGGIANTGELFF.